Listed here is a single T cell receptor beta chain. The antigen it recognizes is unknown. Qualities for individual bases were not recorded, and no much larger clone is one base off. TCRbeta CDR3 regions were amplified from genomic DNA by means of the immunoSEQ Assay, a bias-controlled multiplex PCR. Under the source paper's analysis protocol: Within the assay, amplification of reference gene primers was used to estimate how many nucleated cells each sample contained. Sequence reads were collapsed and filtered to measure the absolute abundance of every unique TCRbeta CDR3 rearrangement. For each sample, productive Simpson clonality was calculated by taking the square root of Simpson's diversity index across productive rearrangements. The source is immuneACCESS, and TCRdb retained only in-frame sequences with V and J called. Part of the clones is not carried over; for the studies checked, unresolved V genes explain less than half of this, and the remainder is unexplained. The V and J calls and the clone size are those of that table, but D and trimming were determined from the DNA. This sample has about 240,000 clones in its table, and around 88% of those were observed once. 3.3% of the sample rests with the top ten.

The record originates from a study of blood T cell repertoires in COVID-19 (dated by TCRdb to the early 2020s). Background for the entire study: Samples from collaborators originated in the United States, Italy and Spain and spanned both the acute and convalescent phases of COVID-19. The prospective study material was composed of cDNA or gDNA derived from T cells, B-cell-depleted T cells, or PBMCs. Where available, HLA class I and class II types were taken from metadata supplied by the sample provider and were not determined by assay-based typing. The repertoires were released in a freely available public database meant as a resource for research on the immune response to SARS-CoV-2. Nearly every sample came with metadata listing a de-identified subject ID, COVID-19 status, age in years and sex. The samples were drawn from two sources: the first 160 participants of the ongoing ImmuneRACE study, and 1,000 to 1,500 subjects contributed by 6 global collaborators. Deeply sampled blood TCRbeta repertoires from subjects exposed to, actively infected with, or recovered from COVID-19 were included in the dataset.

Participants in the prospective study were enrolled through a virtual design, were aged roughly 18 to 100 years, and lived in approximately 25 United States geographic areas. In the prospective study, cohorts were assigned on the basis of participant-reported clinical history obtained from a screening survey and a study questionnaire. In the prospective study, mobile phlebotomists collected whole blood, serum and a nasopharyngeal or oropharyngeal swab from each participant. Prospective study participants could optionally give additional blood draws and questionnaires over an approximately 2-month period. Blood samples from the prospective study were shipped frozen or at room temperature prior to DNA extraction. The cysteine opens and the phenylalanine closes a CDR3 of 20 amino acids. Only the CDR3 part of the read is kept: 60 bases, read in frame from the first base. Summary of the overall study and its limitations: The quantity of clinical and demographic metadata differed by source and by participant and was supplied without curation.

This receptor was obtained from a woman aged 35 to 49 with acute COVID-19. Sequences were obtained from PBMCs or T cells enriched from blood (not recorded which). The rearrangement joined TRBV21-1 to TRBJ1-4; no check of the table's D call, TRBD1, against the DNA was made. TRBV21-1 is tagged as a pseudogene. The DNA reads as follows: TGTGCCAGCAGCTCTCTATGGGACAGGGGCCTAGGTTCGACTAATGAAAAACTGTTTTTT. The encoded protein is CASSSLWDRGLGSTNEKLFF.